This T cell receptor beta chain was captured by sequencing in a study of T cell clonotyping in hematopoietic cell transplantation. Remarks on this clone: Its antigen remains unidentified.

Sequencing was performed with immunoSEQ multiplex PCR; in TCRdb, only in-frame clones are kept and a portion is missing. Of approximately 70,000 clones listed, about 93% are singletons. The V and J ends lost 5 bases and 6 bases, in that order; junction bases with no gene match: 4. CDR3 length: 13 residues. Germline CDR1 MNHEY, CDR2 SVGAGI. Study results and caveats: Broader posttransplant TCR repertoire diversity was predicted by graft donor and pretransplant recipient Inverse Simpson Index values. After transplant, recipient diversity fell while pathologically expanded clonotypes grew through day 180. Cells were unsorted, so CD4 and CD8 contributions were not separated. Few recipient clonotypes overlapped donors; over 97% were de novo at given depth.

The receptor comes from a man aged 45-60 years in good health. Some clones in this sample may be carry-over from other donors' samples. V usage is TRBV6-5 and J usage is TRBJ1-2; 9 bases align to TRBD1. The sequenced sample consisted of peripheral blood mononuclear cells. Here the CDR3 reads CASSAGTGNGYTF. In DNA, the CDR3 is TGTGCCAGCAGTGCCGGGACAGGGAATGGCTACACCTTC.